A selection of T cell receptor beta chains follows, all from one sample in a study of technical replicates of blood from several donors. Some clones are missing from TCRdb's copy, which holds only in-frame ones; the method was immunoSEQ multiplex PCR. The repertoire has approximately 50,000 clones, roughly 94% of them found once; the top ten carry roughly 0.22%. The source material was T cells isolated from PBMCs. Receptor source: a human donor in good health. Each CDR3 is given with its conserved first and last residue. A D gene is named only where the DNA matches it firmly. Clone size, where shown, is once, few, many, or a class for clones that have expanded.

CDR3 DNA: TGTGCCAGCAGCTTGGCCTCGGGGTACGGGACCCAGTACTTC; CDR3 protein: CASSLASGYGTQYF; clone size: .; D gene: .; V gene: TRBV5-4; J gene: TRBJ2-5
CDR3 DNA: TGTGCCAGCAGCTTGGTGGAAGGGGAAAACTATGGCTACACCTTC; CDR3 protein: CASSLVEGENYGYTF; clone size: .; D gene: .; V gene: TRBV5-6; J gene: TRBJ1-2
CDR3 DNA: TGTGCCAGCAGCTCCCTAGCGGCCTCCTACGAGCAGTACTTC; CDR3 protein: CASSSLAASYEQYF; clone size: .; D gene: TRBD2; V gene: TRBV11-3; J gene: TRBJ2-7
CDR3 DNA: TGTGCCAGCAGTTTAGGGGACTATGGTTACAATGAGCAGTTCTTC; CDR3 protein: CASSLGDYGYNEQFF; clone size: once; D gene: TRBD2; V gene: TRBV28; J gene: TRBJ2-1
CDR3 DNA: TGTGCCAGCAGCTTAGCGGTATCAGGCATGGCCGATACGCAGTATTTT; CDR3 protein: CASSLAVSGMADTQYF; clone size: .; D gene: .; V gene: TRBV7-6; J gene: TRBJ2-3
CDR3 DNA: TGCGCCAGCACTAGACTAGCGGAGAACACCGGGGAGCTGTTTTTT; CDR3 protein: CASTRLAENTGELFF; clone size: .; D gene: TRBD2; V gene: TRBV5-1; J gene: TRBJ2-2
CDR3 DNA: TGTGCCACCAGCATAGGACTAGCCTCCTACAATGAGCAGTTCTTC; CDR3 protein: CATSIGLASYNEQFF; clone size: .; D gene: TRBD2; V gene: TRBV15; J gene: TRBJ2-1
CDR3 DNA: TGTGCCAGCAGCCCAGGACATAACTCTGGGGCCAACGTCCTGACTTTC; CDR3 protein: CASSPGHNSGANVLTF; clone size: .; D gene: .; V gene: TRBV5-4; J gene: TRBJ2-6
CDR3 DNA: TGCGCCAGCAGCCTCATAGCGCGTAGCTCCTACAATGAGCAGTTCTTC; CDR3 protein: CASSLIARSSYNEQFF; clone size: .; D gene: .; V gene: TRBV5-1; J gene: TRBJ2-1
CDR3 DNA: TGCGCCAGCAGCTTGGCCCCAGGTTTGAACACTGAAGCTTTCTTT; CDR3 protein: CASSLAPGLNTEAFF; clone size: .; D gene: .; V gene: TRBV5-1; J gene: TRBJ1-1
CDR3 DNA: TGTGCCACACTCGCTTGGGACAGGGGAAACCCTGAAGCTTTCTTT; CDR3 protein: CATLAWDRGNPEAFF; clone size: once; D gene: TRBD1; V gene: TRBV6-5; J gene: TRBJ1-1
CDR3 DNA: TGTGCCAGCAGTTTATTCCCCACAGGACCATTGTTAGGCTACACCTTC; CDR3 protein: CASSLFPTGPLLGYTF; clone size: .; D gene: .; V gene: TRBV28; J gene: TRBJ1-2
CDR3 DNA: TGTGCCAGCAGTTTCACCGGGACTTTGGGCGCGGCGCAGTACTTC; CDR3 protein: CASSFTGTLGAAQYF; clone size: .; D gene: .; V gene: TRBV28; J gene: TRBJ2-7
CDR3 DNA: TGTGCCAGCAGCCAGCCCGGGACAGGTGCCTATGGCTACACCTTC; CDR3 protein: CASSQPGTGAYGYTF; clone size: .; D gene: TRBD1; V gene: TRBV28; J gene: TRBJ1-2
CDR3 DNA: TGTGCCAGCAGCTTAGGGCCTTCCACCGGGGAGCTGTTTTTT; CDR3 protein: CASSLGPSTGELFF; clone size: .; D gene: .; V gene: TRBV7-8; J gene: TRBJ2-2
CDR3 DNA: TGTGCCAGCAGCTTAGTACAGGAAGCTTTCTTT; CDR3 protein: CASSLVQEAFF; clone size: .; D gene: .; V gene: TRBV11-3; J gene: TRBJ1-1
CDR3 DNA: TGTGCCAGCTCACCCGGGGTGTCCTATGGCTACACCTTC; CDR3 protein: CASSPGVSYGYTF; clone size: .; D gene: .; V gene: TRBV18; J gene: TRBJ1-2
CDR3 DNA: TGCGCCAGCAGTTCGTCGCAGGGGAGCTCCTACGAGCAGTACTTC; CDR3 protein: CASSSSQGSSYEQYF; clone size: .; D gene: .; V gene: TRBV5-1; J gene: TRBJ2-7
CDR3 DNA: TGTGCCAGCAGCTCTCCCCAGGGAAGGGACACTGAAGCTTTCTTT; CDR3 protein: CASSSPQGRDTEAFF; clone size: once; D gene: .; V gene: TRBV7-9; J gene: TRBJ1-1
CDR3 DNA: TGTGCCAGCAGCTCGGGACTGGACTCTGGGGCCAACGTCCTGACTTTC; CDR3 protein: CASSSGLDSGANVLTF; clone size: once; D gene: .; V gene: TRBV5-4; J gene: TRBJ2-6
CDR3 DNA: TGCAGCGCCTGGAAGGGGGGGGGAAACAATGAGCAGTTCTTC; CDR3 protein: CSAWKGGGNNEQFF; clone size: .; D gene: .; V gene: TRBV29-1; J gene: TRBJ2-1
CDR3 DNA: TGTGCCATCAGTGGACAGCCACCGGGACTAGCGGGAGTCGATGAGCAGTTCTTC; CDR3 protein: CAISGQPPGLAGVDEQFF; clone size: .; D gene: TRBD2; V gene: TRBV10-3; J gene: TRBJ2-1
CDR3 DNA: TGTGCCAGCAGCCCGGTGTGGCAAGAGACCCAGTACTTC; CDR3 protein: CASSPVWQETQYF; clone size: .; D gene: .; V gene: TRBV7-2; J gene: TRBJ2-5
CDR3 DNA: TGTGCCAGCAGCTTGGTTCCAACCGGGGGTGAGCAGTTCTTC; CDR3 protein: CASSLVPTGGEQFF; clone size: .; D gene: .; V gene: TRBV5-6; J gene: TRBJ2-1
CDR3 DNA: TGTGCCAGCAGCTTACGGGGGGGCAGCACAGATACGCAGTATTTT; CDR3 protein: CASSLRGGSTDTQYF; clone size: .; D gene: TRBD2; V gene: TRBV11-3; J gene: TRBJ2-3
CDR3 DNA: TGCGCCAGCAGCCATGGAGCGACTCCCCAGTACTTC; CDR3 protein: CASSHGATPQYF; clone size: .; D gene: .; V gene: TRBV5-1; J gene: TRBJ2-5
CDR3 DNA: TGTGCCAGCAGCTCCTTAGCGGGGGGTCCAAACAATGAGCAGTTCTTC; CDR3 protein: CASSSLAGGPNNEQFF; clone size: .; D gene: TRBD2; V gene: TRBV11-2; J gene: TRBJ2-1
CDR3 DNA: TGCGCCAGCAGCGAGGACAGGCGTGGCTACACCTTC; CDR3 protein: CASSEDRRGYTF; clone size: .; D gene: TRBD1; V gene: TRBV5-1; J gene: TRBJ1-2
CDR3 DNA: TGTGCCAGCAGCTCGCTAACGGGAACCTACGAGCAGTACTTC; CDR3 protein: CASSSLTGTYEQYF; clone size: .; D gene: .; V gene: TRBV5-5; J gene: TRBJ2-7
CDR3 DNA: TGTGCCAGCAGCTTATTCGGAGGGGGCGATGGCTACACCTTC; CDR3 protein: CASSLFGGGDGYTF; clone size: .; D gene: TRBD1; V gene: TRBV7-6; J gene: TRBJ1-2
CDR3 DNA: TGCAGCGTTGAGTCGCTAGCGGGCTACAATGAGCAGTTCTTC; CDR3 protein: CSVESLAGYNEQFF; clone size: .; D gene: TRBD2; V gene: TRBV29-1; J gene: TRBJ2-1
CDR3 DNA: TGTGCCAGCAGCAGCCGACTAGCGGGAAGCACAGATACGCAGTATTTT; CDR3 protein: CASSSRLAGSTDTQYF; clone size: once; D gene: TRBD2; V gene: TRBV13; J gene: TRBJ2-3
CDR3 DNA: TGTGCCAGCAGCTTGGCCCGCGGGAGGGAGCAGTTCTTC; CDR3 protein: CASSLARGREQFF; clone size: once; D gene: TRBD2; V gene: TRBV5-4; J gene: TRBJ2-1
CDR3 DNA: TGTGCCAACAGCTTAGCTGAGGTTGGCAGGAGGGGCTACACCTTC; CDR3 protein: CANSLAEVGRRGYTF; clone size: .; D gene: .; V gene: TRBV11-2; J gene: TRBJ1-2
CDR3 DNA: TGTGCCAGCTGGGGAGGGAATCACTACAATGAGCAGTTCTTC; CDR3 protein: CASWGGNHYNEQFF; clone size: .; D gene: TRBD2; V gene: TRBV6-5; J gene: TRBJ2-1
CDR3 DNA: TGCGCCAGCAGCTTAGAGGACAGGACGGGTTCACCCCTCCACTTT; CDR3 protein: CASSLEDRTGSPLHF; clone size: .; D gene: TRBD1; V gene: TRBV5-1; J gene: TRBJ1-6
CDR3 DNA: TGTGCCATCAGTGATCGAGCGGGACCATACGAGCAGTACTTC; CDR3 protein: CAISDRAGPYEQYF; clone size: .; D gene: TRBD2; V gene: TRBV10-3; J gene: TRBJ2-7
CDR3 DNA: TGTGCCAGCAGCGGGGGACAGGGTAAGACCCAGTACTTC; CDR3 protein: CASSGGQGKTQYF; clone size: .; D gene: TRBD1; V gene: TRBV5-6; J gene: TRBJ2-5
CDR3 DNA: TGTGCCAGCAGCTTGTCGGCGGGGAATGAGCAGTTCTTC; CDR3 protein: CASSLSAGNEQFF; clone size: .; D gene: .; V gene: TRBV5-6; J gene: TRBJ2-1
CDR3 DNA: TGTGCCAGCAGTTCGCACTTAGCTTTCTTT; CDR3 protein: CASSSHLAFF; clone size: .; D gene: .; V gene: TRBV28; J gene: TRBJ1-1
CDR3 DNA: TGTGCCAGCAGCTTACAAGGACTAGCGGGGACGTACGAGCAGTACTTC; CDR3 protein: CASSLQGLAGTYEQYF; clone size: once; D gene: TRBD2; V gene: TRBV7-8; J gene: TRBJ2-7
CDR3 DNA: TGTGCCAGCAGCGTAGGATCTAGCGGGAAATACGAGCAGTACTTC; CDR3 protein: CASSVGSSGKYEQYF; clone size: .; D gene: TRBD2; V gene: TRBV9; J gene: TRBJ2-7
CDR3 DNA: TGCGCCAGCCTTGATCGACAGGGTTACGAGCAGTACTTC; CDR3 protein: CASLDRQGYEQYF; clone size: .; D gene: TRBD1; V gene: TRBV10-2; J gene: TRBJ2-7
CDR3 DNA: TGCGCCAGCAGCTTTTACAGGGGTAGGTCTGAAGCTTTCTTT; CDR3 protein: CASSFYRGRSEAFF; clone size: .; D gene: TRBD1; V gene: TRBV5-1; J gene: TRBJ1-1
CDR3 DNA: TGTGCCAGCAGTGAGCGGGACAGGGACGTTGGAGGCTACACCTTC; CDR3 protein: CASSERDRDVGGYTF; clone size: .; D gene: TRBD1; V gene: TRBV7-3; J gene: TRBJ1-2
CDR3 DNA: TGCGCCAGCAGTGGACAGGGGGCTCGCTACGAGCAGTACTTC; CDR3 protein: CASSGQGARYEQYF; clone size: once; D gene: TRBD1; V gene: TRBV10-1; J gene: TRBJ2-7
CDR3 DNA: TGTGCCAGCAGCGATGGGGGGGGCGCAAGTGGAAACACCATATATTTT; CDR3 protein: CASSDGGGASGNTIYF; clone size: .; D gene: .; V gene: TRBV9; J gene: TRBJ1-3
CDR3 DNA: TGTGCCAGCAGCTTAACGAGAACAGGGGTGAACACTGAAGCTTTCTTT; CDR3 protein: CASSLTRTGVNTEAFF; clone size: .; D gene: TRBD1; V gene: TRBV7-3; J gene: TRBJ1-1
CDR3 DNA: TGCAGCGTTGAATGGAGCTACGAGCAGTACTTC; CDR3 protein: CSVEWSYEQYF; clone size: .; D gene: .; V gene: TRBV29-1; J gene: TRBJ2-7
CDR3 DNA: TGTGCCAGCAGCATAGTACAGGGGGGTTCCTACAATGAGCAGTTCTTC; CDR3 protein: CASSIVQGGSYNEQFF; clone size: once; D gene: TRBD1; V gene: TRBV7-9; J gene: TRBJ2-1
CDR3 DNA: TGTGCCAGCTCACCCCCAGGGGCAGGGATCTACAATGAGCAGTTCTTC; CDR3 protein: CASSPPGAGIYNEQFF; clone size: .; D gene: .; V gene: TRBV18; J gene: TRBJ2-1
CDR3 DNA: TGCGCCAGCAGCTTGGCCACTAGCGGGAGGGCTCTACAAGACGAGCAGTTCTTC; CDR3 protein: CASSLATSGRALQDEQFF; clone size: .; D gene: TRBD2; V gene: TRBV5-1; J gene: TRBJ2-1
CDR3 DNA: TGTGCCAGCAGCTTAGAGACTAGCGGGTATTTT; CDR3 protein: CASSLETSGYF; clone size: .; D gene: TRBD2; V gene: TRBV7-9; J gene: TRBJ2-3
CDR3 DNA: TGCGCCAGCAGGGACCACTTGGGACTACCGCAAGAGACCCAGTACTTC; CDR3 protein: CASRDHLGLPQETQYF; clone size: once; D gene: TRBD2; V gene: TRBV5-1; J gene: TRBJ2-5
CDR3 DNA: TGCGCCAGCAGTTCGGACTTACGCACAGATACGCAGTATTTT; CDR3 protein: CASSSDLRTDTQYF; clone size: .; D gene: .; V gene: TRBV10-1; J gene: TRBJ2-3